The 27 T cell receptor beta chains given below trace back to one sample, sequenced in a study of shared clonotypes between healthy human individuals. Measured with immunoSEQ multiplex PCR; TCRdb has only the in-frame clones, and not every one. The sample lists 2 million to 2.5 million clones; just under 95% were seen once. Sequenced input: naive CD4+ T cells from PBMCs. Specified subset: CD45RA+ positively selected. The receptors derive from a man aged 18 to 35 in good health. Some clones in this sample may be carry-over from other donors' samples.

The chain combines TRBV5-1 with TRBJ2-1; possibly TRBD1 for D (6 bases). The length of the CDR3 is 15 residues. V lost 1 base, J lost 6 bases, and 14 bases lay in between. The germline V gene encodes CDR1 SGHRS and CDR2 YFSETQ. The CDR3 DNA sequence: TGCGCCAGCAGCTTGACAGGGCCAACACTCAATGAGCAGTTCTTC. This encodes CASSLTGPTLNEQFF.

About this clone itself: The DNA is omitted, as the CDR3 cannot be located on it reliably, and the CDR3 follows TCRdb's listing. V and J are TRBV5-1 and TRBJ1-1; the table's D call, TRBD1, has no DNA check behind it. The CDR3 length is 15 residues, termini included. The germline V gene has CDR1 SGHRS and CDR2 YFSETQ. The CDR3 region is CASSFGPGDNTEAFF.

The chain carries TRBV9 and TRBJ2-3, with D perhaps TRBD1 or TRBD2 (7 bases each). CDR1 is SGDLS, CDR2 YYNGEE, per germline. V dropped 4 bases and J dropped 2 bases, with 20 bases sitting between them. The CDR3 length is 17 residues. Written as DNA, the CDR3 is TGTGCCAGCAGCTTCCGGGGGAGGGGACAGATCACAGATACGCAGTATTTT. Protein product: CASSFRGRGQITDTQYF.

Details on this clone: The same CDR3 can be traced to other DNA sequences in this sample. The chain has TRBV4-2 and TRBJ2-3; no clear D. CDR1 is LGHNA and CDR2 is YNFKEQ in the germline V gene. Between the trimmed V and J ends, which lost 1 base and 6 bases, there was a span of 5 bases. This CDR3 contains 12 residues. The CDR3 region has the DNA TGTGCCAGCAGCCAAGGTGCGGATACGCAGTATTTT. Amino acids: CASSQGADTQYF.

The chain couples TRBV2 to TRBJ1-5, with 8 bases fitting TRBD1. Germline CDR1 and CDR2: SNHLY and FYNNEI. Germline trimming cut 6 bases from V and 0 bases from J; bases unmatched to any gene: 4. This CDR3 region has 15 residues. CDR3 loop: CASRGDRNSNQPQHF. The CDR3 nucleotides are TGTGCCAGCAGGGGGGACAGGAATAGCAATCAGCCCCAGCATTTT.

The chain employs TRBV11-3 and TRBJ2-7; possible D gene TRBD2, 7 bases. Trimming stripped 5 bases from V and 6 bases from J, with 14 bases between. CDR1 and CDR2 (germline): SGHNT, YENEEA. The CDR3 runs 13 residues. In nucleotides, the CDR3 is TGTGCCAGCAGCCCCCAAGGGGGGGGCGAGCAGTACTTC. Its protein product is CASSPQGGGEQYF.

The chain uses TRBV6-4 and TRBJ2-7, with 10 nucleotides matching TRBD2. Germline V lookup: CDR1 MRHNA, CDR2 SNTAGT. V was clipped by 0 bases and J by 3 bases; unmatched bases: 5. This CDR3 is built from 16 residues. The CDR3 nucleotides read TGTGCCAGCAGTGACTCTACTAGCGGGATATACTACGAGCAGTACTTC. Translating it yields CASSDSTSGIYYEQYF.

Written as DNA, the CDR3 is TGCGCCAGCAGCTTTGATTTAGACACAGATACGCAGTATTTT. Its translation is CASSFDLDTDTQYF. The chain combines TRBV5-1 with TRBJ2-3; D uncertain. The CDR3 extends over 14 amino acids. Germline CDR1 and CDR2: SGHRS and YFSETQ. The V end was cut by 2 bases, the J end by 2 bases, with 9 bases between.

The rearrangement uses TRBV10-1 and TRBJ1-1; no firm D call. The CDR3 is 14 amino acids. Trimming took off 0 bases at V and 6 bases at J, with 11 bases between the two ends. Looked up from germline, CDR1 is WNHNN and CDR2 is SYGVQD (reference sequence). The CDR3 reads CASSESRRGSEAFF. In DNA form, the CDR3 reads TGCGCCAGCAGTGAGTCCAGGCGAGGTTCTGAAGCTTTCTTT.

This chain links TRBV29-1 with TRBJ2-5; possible D gene TRBD2, 5 bases. The germline gives CDR1 SQVTM, CDR2 ANQGSEA. The CDR3 is 12 residues long. The V gene lost 0 bases and the J gene lost 5 bases, with 7 bases spanning the gap. This CDR3 is CSVEDSGETQYF. The CDR3 region has the DNA TGCAGCGTTGAAGATTCGGGGGAGACCCAGTACTTC.

The count of this clone is one. The chain is built from TRBV15 and TRBJ2-7; D uncertain. The length of the CDR3 is 15 residues. Germline values: CDR1 LNHNV, CDR2 YYDKDF (reference sequence). Deletions cut 0 bases from V and 2 bases from J, with 11 bases between. The CDR3 DNA is TGTGCCACCAGCAGAGATTTAGGCAGAACCTACGAGCAGTACTTC. It codes for CATSRDLGRTYEQYF.

V and J are TRBV4-1 and TRBJ2-5; 8 nucleotides align to TRBD1. CDR1 MGHRA and CDR2 YSYEKL come from the germline V gene. The V and J ends lost 3 bases and 4 bases, in that order; junction bases with no gene match: 4. The CDR3 spans 14 residues. The CDR3: CASSHPDRAETQYF. The CDR3, as DNA: TGCGCCAGCAGCCACCCGGACAGGGCAGAGACCCAGTACTTC.

The rearrangement links TRBV28 to TRBJ2-3; D unresolved. This CDR3 is 10 amino acids long. The V gene's germline CDR1 is MDHEN and CDR2 SYDVKM. V was clipped by 8 bases and J by 3 bases, with 3 bases between them. CDR3 in DNA: TGTGCCAGCCTAACAGATACGCAGTATTTT. It specifies CASLTDTQYF.

J is TRBJ2-7 and V is TRBV25-1; TRBD1 matches at 11 bases. V lost 2 bases, J lost 7 bases, and 10 bases stayed unmatched. This CDR3 has 16 amino acids. The germline CDR1 and CDR2 sequences are MGHDK and SYGVNS. CDR3 coding DNA: TGTGCCAGCAGTGAAGACCTAGGACAGGGGGCGAGAGAGCAGTACTTC. Its translation: CASSEDLGQGAREQYF.

In regard to this clone: The sample has other DNA sequences that encode this CDR3 too. This chain connects TRBV14 to TRBJ2-7; D remains unclear. The V end lost 1 base, the J end lost 1 base, and 2 bases lay between the germline ends. Per germline, CDR1 SGHDN and CDR2 FVKESK. This CDR3 comprises 12 residues. CDR3 region: CASSQGSYEQYF. The CDR3 coding sequence is TGTGCCAGCAGCCAAGGTTCCTACGAGCAGTACTTC.

This chain uses TRBV5-5 with TRBJ2-3; D may be TRBD2 (5 bases). The V gene lost 4 bases and the J gene lost 2 bases, with 5 bases spanning the gap. Germline loops: CDR1 SGHKS, CDR2 YYEKEE (reference sequence). The CDR3 extends over 12 amino acids. CDR3 residues: CASSRDTDTQYF. CDR3 DNA: TGTGCCAGCAGCCGGGACACAGATACGCAGTATTTT.

The chain links TRBV15 to TRBJ2-7; 12 nucleotides agree with TRBD2. Germline loops: CDR1 LNHNV, CDR2 YYDKDF (reference sequence). The CDR3 is made up of 16 amino acids. With V trimmed by 4 bases and J by 2 bases, 6 bases remained unmatched. The CDR3 sequence is CATSIGLAGNPYEQYF. CDR3 nucleotides: TGTGCCACCAGCATCGGACTAGCGGGGAACCCCTACGAGCAGTACTTC.

This rearrangement joins TRBV7-9 to TRBJ2-1; D is undetermined. The length of the CDR3 is 15 residues. V lost 1 base to trimming and J lost 7 bases, with 14 bases between them. Germline CDR1 SEHNR, CDR2 FQNEAQ (reference sequence). The DNA of the CDR3 is TGTGCCAGCAGCTTAGTGCGAGGTGGGAAAAATGAGCAGTTCTTC. Residues: CASSLVRGGKNEQFF.

With regard to this clone: Other DNA sequences within the sample encode an identical CDR3. This chain connects TRBV19 to TRBJ1-5, with D possibly TRBD1 on 5 matching bases. The CDR3 covers 13 residues. The V end was cut by 4 bases, the J end by 2 bases, with 6 bases between. CDR1 LNHDA and CDR2 SQIVND come from the germline V gene (reference sequence). The DNA of the CDR3 is TGTGCCAGTAGTAGGGGACGCAATCAGCCCCAGCATTTT. This gives the protein CASSRGRNQPQHF. Combining the CDR3 with reference TRBV19 and TRBJ1-5 gives the whole variable domain DGGITQSPKYLFRKEGQNVTLSCEQNLNHDAMYWYRQDPGQGLRLIYYSQIVNDFQKGDIAEGYSVSREKKESFPLTVTSAQKNPTAFYLCASSRGRNQPQHFGDGTRLSIL.

J is TRBJ1-1 and V is TRBV6-5; D possibly corresponds to TRBD1 (6 bases). The CDR3 contains 13 residues. Between the trimmed V and J ends, which lost 10 bases and 5 bases, there was a span of 17 bases. Germline loops: CDR1 MNHEY, CDR2 SVGAGI. For the CDR3, the DNA is TGTGCCACCACCAAGGGGGGACTGACTGAAGCTTTCTTT. This encodes CATTKGGLTEAFF.

This clone was counted only a few times. The sample has other DNA sequences that encode this CDR3 too. This sequence joins TRBV5-1 and TRBJ2-1; 12 bases match TRBD2. J was trimmed by 4 bases and V by 4 bases; bases with no gene match: 3. The germline V gene has CDR1 SGHRS and CDR2 YFSETQ. This CDR3 contains 15 residues. In DNA form, the CDR3 reads TGCGCCAGCAGCCCCGGGACTAGCGGGTACAATGAGCAGTTCTTC. Protein: CASSPGTSGYNEQFF.

The CDR3 loop is CASSLSRYQPQHF. The CDR3 nucleotides read TGTGCCAGCAGTTTAAGTAGGTATCAGCCCCAGCATTTT. The rearrangement links TRBV27 to TRBJ1-5; D remains unclear. V lost 2 bases and J 5 bases, leaving 7 bases between the germline ends. The CDR3 covers 13 residues. The germline gives CDR1 MNHEY, CDR2 SMNVEV (reference sequence).

The V and J genes are TRBV16 and TRBJ1-5; D perhaps matches TRBD1 (6 bases). V lost 4 bases to trimming and J lost 1 base, with 11 bases between them. CDR3 size: 15 residues. The germline V gene has CDR1 KGHSY and CDR2 FQNENV. In nucleotides, the CDR3 is TGTGCCAGCAGCCGAGAGGGGGGGAGCAATCAGCCCCAGCATTTT. Its translation: CASSREGGSNQPQHF.

V is TRBV30 and J is TRBJ1-5; 9 nucleotides match TRBD1. Germline CDR1 reads GTSNPN; CDR2 reads SVGIG (reference sequence). The V segment lost 0 bases and the J segment 2 bases; nucleotides outside the gene matches: 11. This CDR3 has 18 amino acids. The CDR3 nucleotides are TGTGCCTGGAGTGTCGAGGACAGGGGTTGGAGTGGCAATCAGCCCCAGCATTTT. Translated, it gives CAWSVEDRGWSGNQPQHF.

This chain connects TRBV9 to TRBJ2-7; D is perhaps TRBD1 (5 bases). The germline CDR1 and CDR2 sequences are SGDLS and YYNGEE. Trimming left V 3 bases short and J 0 bases short, with 22 bases between. This CDR3 is built from 18 residues. CDR3 coding DNA: TGTGCCAGCAGCGCCGAAAAGGGAACAGACAGATCCTCCTACGAGCAGTACTTC. It codes for CASSAEKGTDRSSYEQYF. Combining the CDR3 with reference TRBV9 and TRBJ2-7 gives the whole variable domain DSGVTQTPKHLITATGQRVTLRCSPRSGDLSVYWYQQSLDQGLQFLIQYYNGEERAKGNILERFSAQQFPDLHSELNLSSLELGDSALYFCASSAEKGTDRSSYEQYFGPGTRLTVT.

The chain links TRBV28 to TRBJ2-6, with D tentatively TRBD1 (5 bases). The CDR3 totals 15 residues. CDR1 and CDR2 from the germline V gene are MDHEN and SYDVKM. Deletions cut 7 bases from V and 2 bases from J, with 12 bases between. The CDR3: CASIGAGTGANVLTF. CDR3 DNA: TGTGCCAGCATCGGTGCAGGGACTGGGGCCAACGTCCTGACTTTC.

The V and J genes are TRBV6-4 and TRBJ1-2, with a possible D match to TRBD1 (5 bases). This CDR3 is built from 15 residues. Germline CDR1 MRHNA, CDR2 SNTAGT. Trimming stripped 4 bases from V and 3 bases from J, with 15 bases between. The CDR3 DNA reads as TGTGCCAGCAGTGCCTCGGCAGGGACTGACTATGGCTACACCTTC. It codes for CASSASAGTDYGYTF.